This TCR beta chain was profiled in a study of blood T cell repertoires in COVID-19. Study as a whole: The samples span acute and convalescent COVID-19 from the United States, Italy and Spain.

The germline V gene encodes CDR1 KGHSH and CDR2 LQKENI. After removal of 3 bases from V and 5 bases from J, the junction contained 6 bases not matched to a gene. The CDR3 consists of 17 residues. Participants spanned ages about 18 to 95 years and resided in over 20 US areas. What the recovered Cohort 3 donors had was two negative PCRs, clearance, or symptom resolution. The protocol was immunoSEQ multiplex PCR, while the TCRdb copy is restricted to in-frame clones and leaves out a portion. The sample consists of 350,000 to 450,000 clones, 80% to 90% of them appearing once. The clonotype was recovered from a man under 40 who had recovered from COVID-19. Input material: PBMCs or T cells enriched from blood (not recorded which). The chain carries TRBV18 and TRBJ2-1; 14 bases are a match to TRBD2. CDR3 nucleotides: TGTGCCAGCTCACCGGGGACTAGCGGGAGTGGGCACAATGAGCAGTTCTTC. Translated: CASSPGTSGSGHNEQFF. Filled out from reference TRBV18 and TRBJ2-1, the complete variable domain reads NAGVMQNPRHLVRRRGQEARLRCSPMKGHSHVYWYRQLPEEGLKFMVYLQKENIIDESGMPKERFSAEFPKEGPSILRIQQVVRGDSAAYFCASSPGTSGSGHNEQFFGPGTRLTVL.